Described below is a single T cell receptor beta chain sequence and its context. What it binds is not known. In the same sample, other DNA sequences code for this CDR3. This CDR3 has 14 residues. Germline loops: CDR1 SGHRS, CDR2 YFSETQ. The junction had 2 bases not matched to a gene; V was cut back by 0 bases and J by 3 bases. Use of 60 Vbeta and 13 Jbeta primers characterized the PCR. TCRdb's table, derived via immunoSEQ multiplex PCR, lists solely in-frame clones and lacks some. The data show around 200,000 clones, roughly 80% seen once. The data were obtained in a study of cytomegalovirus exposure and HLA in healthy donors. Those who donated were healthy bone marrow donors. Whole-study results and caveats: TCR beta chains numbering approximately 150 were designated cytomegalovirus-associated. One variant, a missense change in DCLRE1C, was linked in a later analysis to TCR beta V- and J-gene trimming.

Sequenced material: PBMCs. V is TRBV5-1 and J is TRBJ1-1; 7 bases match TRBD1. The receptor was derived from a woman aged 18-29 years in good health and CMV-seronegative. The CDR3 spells CASSLGQGYTEAFF. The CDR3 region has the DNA TGCGCCAGCAGCTTGGGACAGGGATACACTGAAGCTTTCTTT.